The following is a T cell receptor beta chain sequence with its context. Regarding treatment: randomized to nivolumab then ipilimumab (arm A) or the reverse (arm B). Trimming cost V 6 bases and J 4 bases; bases outside gene matches: 4. This CDR3 contains 13 residues. This sample is drawn from a study of sequential checkpoint blockade in melanoma. Clones were read by immunoSEQ multiplex PCR, and TCRdb kept only the in-frame ones, dropping some. The sample holds about 5,100 clones, about 31% seen once. The source of this sequence is a human donor with melanoma. This chain links TRBV7-1 with TRBJ1-1; TRBD1 aligns across 8 bases. TRBV7-1 is known as an ORF, though its function is uncertain. This specimen was tumor tissue (inferred from file names), taken from a patient given nivolumab and ipilimumab in sequence. CDR3 sequence reads: CASRGQGGTEAFF. The CDR3 DNA is TGTGCCAGCAGAGGACAGGGTGGCACTGAAGCTTTCTTT.